These 19 T cell receptor beta chains came from one sample sequenced in a study of CD8 T cells in ankylosing spondylitis. TCRdb re-derived calls from the 5' RACE reads in MiXCR, one entry per CDR3 protein. The table lists about 140,000 distinct CDR3 sequences, 30% to 35% of them singletons. Specimen: synovial fluid, either unsorted or a sorted T cell fraction (not recorded which). The receptors were sampled from a male donor with ankylosing spondylitis.

In this sample, this clonotype turned up a few times. This chain joins TRBV7-2 and TRBJ2-7; D possibly matches TRBD1 or TRBD2 (6 bases each). The CDR3 is 14 residues long. Germline V gives CDR1 SGHTA, CDR2 FQGNSA. The V end was cut by 1 base, the J end by 2 bases, with 9 bases between. The CDR3 region is CASSLEGGPYEQYF. Written as DNA, the CDR3 is TGTGCCAGCAGCTTAGAGGGGGGTCCCTACGAGCAGTACTTC. The full variable domain, in which reference TRBV7-2 and TRBJ2-7 provide the parts outside the CDR3, is GAGVSQSPSNKVTEKGKDVELRCDPISGHTALYWYRQSLGQGLEFLIYFQGNSAPDKSGLPSDRFSAERTGGSVSTLTIQRTQQEDSAVYLCASSLEGGPYEQYFGPGTRLTVT.

The gene calls are TRBV12-3 or TRBV12-4 and TRBJ2-3, with 8 bases matching TRBD1. V shed 6 bases, J shed 4 bases, and the junction held 9 bases outside the gene matches. The CDR3 sequence is 15 residues long. DNA of the CDR3: TGTGCCAGCAGCCCTGGACAGGGTAAGGCAGATACGCAGTATTTT. Protein product: CASSPGQGKADTQYF.

Here the CDR3 reads CASSIGGPSGNTIYF. The CDR3 DNA is TGTGCCAGCAGCATCGGGGGCCCCTCTGGAAACACCATATATTTT. This chain connects TRBV11-2 to TRBJ1-3; possibly TRBD1 for D (6 bases). Germline CDR1 and CDR2: SGHAT and FQNNGV. This CDR3 has 15 amino acids. The V gene lost 5 bases and the J gene lost 0 bases, with 11 bases spanning the gap.

This chain joins TRBV6-5 and TRBJ2-7; no clear D. Trimming shortened V by 2 bases and J by 1 base, and 9 bases separated the two germline ends. Germline lookup yields CDR1 MNHEY and CDR2 SVGAGI. The CDR3 loop spans 14 amino acids. The CDR3 region is CASSYGVQSYEQYF. The CDR3 nucleotides are TGTGCCAGCAGTTACGGGGTGCAGTCCTACGAGCAGTACTTC.

This clonotype was picked up a small number of times. This rearrangement joins TRBV29-1 to TRBJ1-1; 8 bases match TRBD1. From germline, CDR1 is SQVTM and CDR2 ANQGSEA. The CDR3 has 15 amino acids. J was trimmed by 4 bases and V by 1 base; bases with no gene match: 8. For the CDR3, the DNA is TGCAGCGTTGAAGCCGCATATACAGGGGGCACTGAAGCTTTCTTT. The encoded protein is CSVEAAYTGGTEAFF.

The V call is TRBV7-9, the J call TRBJ2-1; 8 bases are shared with TRBD2. Germline lookup yields CDR1 SEHNR and CDR2 FQNEAQ (reference sequence). This CDR3 contains 15 residues. V lost 7 bases and J lost 0; bases outside the gene matches: 5. This CDR3 is CASIRSGSSYNEQFF. CDR3 coding DNA: TGTGCCAGCATCAGGAGCGGGAGCTCCTACAATGAGCAGTTCTTC.

In its sample, this clonotype was seen many times. J is TRBJ2-5 and V is TRBV24-1, with 7 bases lining up with TRBD1. The V segment lost 5 bases and the J segment 1 base; nucleotides outside the gene matches: 6. CDR3 length: 15 amino acids. Per germline, CDR1 KGHDR and CDR2 SFDVKD. The CDR3 is CATSAAGQAQETQYF. The CDR3 DNA reads as TGTGCCACCAGTGCCGCCGGACAGGCCCAAGAGACCCAGTACTTC.

This clonotype has only a few counts. This sequence joins TRBV5-1 and TRBJ1-1; 8 nucleotides align to TRBD1. CDR3 length equals 15 residues. Germline V gene sequence: CDR1 SGHRS, CDR2 YFSETQ. J lost 2 bases, V lost 5 bases, and 8 bases had no gene match. Here the CDR3 DNA reads TGCGCCAGCAGTTGGACAGGGCACGGAAACACTGAAGCTTTCTTT. Its translation: CASSWTGHGNTEAFF.

The genes are TRBV7-2 and TRBJ1-2, with 7 bases fitting TRBD1. Germline V gene lookup returns CDR1 SGHTA and CDR2 FQGNSA. This CDR3 spans 15 amino acids. The V and J ends lost 1 base and 6 bases, in that order; junction bases with no gene match: 8. The CDR3 here is CASSLDQGVFNGYTF. In DNA, the CDR3 is TGTGCCAGCAGCTTAGACCAGGGGGTGTTTAATGGCTACACCTTC.

This clonotype was seen a few times. V gene TRBV7-3 combines with J gene TRBJ2-3; TRBD2 agrees at 10 bases. The V and J ends lost 2 bases and 6 bases, in that order; junction bases with no gene match: 8. Germline values: CDR1 SGHTA, CDR2 FQGTGA. The CDR3 is 16 amino acids. The CDR3 DNA reads TGTGCCAGCAGCTTAGGATCTAGCGGGAGTTATGATACGCAGTATTTT. Its translation is CASSLGSSGSYDTQYF.

The genes are TRBV5-1 and TRBJ1-2, with D unresolved. Trimming removed 0 bases from V and 5 bases from J, with 8 bases in between. This CDR3 contains 13 residues. CDR1 SGHRS and CDR2 YFSETQ come from the germline V gene. The DNA for the CDR3 is TGCGCCAGCAGCTTGGCACCCTATTATGGCTACACCTTC. It is translated as CASSLAPYYGYTF.

This clonotype was observed a handful of times. The chain uses TRBV11-2 and TRBJ2-3; D not certain. Trimming shortened V by 4 bases and J by 9 bases, and 17 bases separated the two germline ends. Germline V gene data show CDR1 as SGHAT and CDR2 as FQNNGV. The CDR3 is 14 residues long. The DNA of the CDR3 is TGTGCCAGCAGCTCCTCCACGTTAAGCTCGACGCAGTATTTT. Its translation: CASSSSTLSSTQYF.

V gene TRBV4-3 combines with J gene TRBJ2-5, with 14 bases that match TRBD2. The CDR3 is 20 residues long. After removal of 1 base from V and 5 bases from J, the junction contained 15 bases not matched to a gene. In germline, CDR1 is LGHNA, CDR2 YSLEER. The CDR3 DNA follows: TGCGCCAGCAGCCAAGGCCCGGGACTAGCGGGAGAGGGGGCTGGTGAGACCCAGTACTTC. It encodes CASSQGPGLAGEGAGETQYF.

This clonotype was detected a few times. The V call is TRBV27, the J call TRBJ2-1, with unresolved D. V was cut by 7 bases and J by 3 bases, with 16 bases left in between. The CDR3 loop spans 15 amino acids. Germline V gives CDR1 MNHEY, CDR2 SMNVEV (reference sequence). CDR3 DNA: TGTGCCAGCAAGAGGACCGCGGACCTCTACAATGAGCAGTTCTTC. Residues: CASKRTADLYNEQFF.

This clonotype was seen a handful of times. V usage is TRBV20-1 and J usage is TRBJ1-1, with 11 bases matching TRBD1. Per germline, CDR1 DFQATT and CDR2 SNEGSKA (reference sequence). This CDR3 region has 14 residues. Trimming cost V 6 bases and J 4 bases; bases outside gene matches: 7. CDR3 coding DNA: TGCAGTGCCGAACCGGGACAGGGGGGCACTGAAGCTTTCTTT. It codes for CSAEPGQGGTEAFF.

In its sample, this clonotype was seen once. The rearrangement links TRBV4-1 to TRBJ2-1; maybe TRBD1 (5 bases). This CDR3 comprises 16 residues. Germline V gives CDR1 MGHRA, CDR2 YSYEKL. Trimming cost V 3 bases and J 2 bases, with 14 bases left between them. CDR3 residues: CASSQVDKGTYNEQFF. CDR3 nucleotide sequence: TGCGCCAGCAGCCAGGTTGACAAGGGGACCTACAATGAGCAGTTCTTC.

This clonotype appeared a few times. The rearrangement uses TRBV5-1 and TRBJ2-1; no firm D call. Germline-derived CDR1 and CDR2 are SGHRS and YFSETQ. The CDR3 covers 14 residues. V lost 0 bases to trimming and J lost 5 bases, with 9 bases between them. The CDR3 here is CASSLGGYNNEQFF. The DNA for the CDR3 is TGCGCCAGCAGCTTGGGGGGTTATAACAATGAGCAGTTCTTC.

V gene TRBV11-3 combines with J gene TRBJ2-2; D is perhaps TRBD1 (6 bases). Germline CDR1 reads SGHNT; CDR2 reads YENEEA. V was cut by 5 bases and J by 6 bases, with 16 bases left in between. This CDR3 region has 15 residues. The CDR3: CASSPLQGVAGELFF. The DNA for the CDR3 is TGTGCCAGCAGCCCCTTACAGGGCGTTGCCGGGGAGCTGTTTTTT. Full variable domain (missing parts from reference TRBV11-3 and TRBJ2-2): EAGVVQSPRYKIIEKKQPVAFWCNPISGHNTLYWYLQNLGQGPELLIRYENEEAVDDSQLPKDRFSAERLKGVDSTLKIQPAELGDSAVYLCASSPLQGVAGELFFGEGSRLTVL.

This clonotype was recorded a few times. This rearrangement joins TRBV7-6 to TRBJ1-1, with D uncertain. Germline CDR1 reads SGHVS; CDR2 reads FNYEAQ. V was cut by 4 bases and J by 6 bases, with 21 bases left in between. This CDR3 comprises 16 residues. Here the CDR3 reads CASSYRSGHAGAEAFF. Here the CDR3 DNA reads TGTGCCAGCAGCTATCGGTCCGGCCACGCGGGCGCTGAAGCTTTCTTT.